This T cell receptor (beta chain) emerged from a study of blood T cell repertoires in COVID-19. Turning to the study itself: Researchers got acute and convalescent COVID-19 samples from the United States, Italy and Spain. From T cells, B-cell-depleted T cells, or PBMCs came the material, which was cDNA or gDNA.

There are 15 residues in the CDR3. Unmatched junction bases numbered 0, after V lost 0 bases and J lost 1 base. CDR1 SGHTS and CDR2 YDEGEE come from the germline V gene. In the authors' methods: Reference gene primer amplification yielded estimated nucleated cell counts. Clones were read by immunoSEQ multiplex PCR, and TCRdb kept only the in-frame ones, dropping some. That table supplies the V and J calls and clone size; D and trimming were determined from the DNA. The sample contains roughly 70,000 clones, about four fifths of which appear only once. The chain combines TRBV5-8 with TRBJ2-1; TRBD1 aligns across 8 bases. The TCR sequence derives from a human donor in a cohort sampled during active COVID-19. The sequenced material came from peripheral blood. CDR3 sequence: CASSLGQGSYNEQFF. The CDR3 DNA is TGTGCCAGCAGCTTGGGACAGGGGTCCTACAATGAGCAGTTCTTC.